This record concerns one TCR beta chain sequence. Its specificity is not known. The data originate from a study of vaccination effects on CD4 cells after COVID-19. Prior to sequencing, the ViraFEST assay stimulated PBMC with viral peptide pools, which expanded the antigen-specific CD4+ T cells. After roughly 10 days in culture, the CD4+ T cells were isolated. No vaccinee had earlier SARS-CoV-2 infection, and nucleocapsid antibodies were negative. Half-medium replacement with IL-2 medium occurred on days 3 and 7. Whole-study results and caveats: Clones induced by infection and by vaccine showed marked clonal contraction late after vaccination.

In germline, CDR1 is SNHLY, CDR2 FYNNEI. V lost 6 bases and J lost 6; bases outside the gene matches: 4. This CDR3 contains 13 residues. The assay was immunoSEQ multiplex PCR, and TCRdb's table has in-frame clones only and misses some. In the table there are about 41,000 clones, around 77% of which are singletons. This chain joins TRBV2 and TRBJ2-2; 7 nucleotides align to TRBD1. Sample: CD4+ T cells from PBMCs cultured with HCoV-NL63 spike peptides, taken before COVID-19 vaccination. The TCR originated in a human donor who received a COVID-19 vaccine. The CDR3 region has the DNA TGTGCCAGCAGCACAACAGGGGCCGGGGAGCTGTTTTTT. The encoded protein is CASSTTGAGELFF.